This TCR beta chain is from a study of shared clonotypes between healthy human individuals. Study overall: A couple of women and a few men aged 18 to 49 made up the donors. General study points: Among donors, sharing of clonotypes was expected to be affected by sequencing depth.

This clone was observed at least ten times. Its antigen is still unknown. Sorted-subset replicate PCRs used 200 ng DNA, some 31,000 T cell genomes. TCRdb keeps only in-frame clones here, not all; method: immunoSEQ multiplex PCR. The sample lists around 340,000 clones; over 70% were seen once. The CDR3 runs to 15 residues. Trimming removed 4 bases at V and 6 bases at J, with 16 bases between. Germline assignment: CDR1 MNHNS and CDR2 SASEGT. Sequenced material: memory CD4+ T cells sorted from blood. Specified subset: CD45RA-negative fraction. The chain carries TRBV6-1 and TRBJ1-5; possible D gene TRBD1, 6 bases. The source of this sequence is a young man in good health. In nucleotides, the CDR3 is TGTGCCAGCAGTGTCGAACAGGGTGCTCGTCAGCCCCAGCATTTT. Residues: CASSVEQGARQPQHF.